What follows describes a single T cell receptor beta chain. TCRdb keeps only in-frame clones here, not all; method: immunoSEQ multiplex PCR. The table includes roughly 500,000 clones, 88% detected once. The data belong to a study of blood T cell repertoires in COVID-19. Germline assignment: CDR1 LNHNV and CDR2 YYDKDF (reference sequence). V lost 1 base to trimming and J lost 4 bases, with 11 bases between them. The CDR3 has 15 amino acids. The study drew participants aged about 18 to 89 years from 20 to 30 US areas. For recovered donors of Cohort 3, there were two negative PCRs, clearance, or symptom resolution.

V is TRBV15 and J is TRBJ1-5, with D tentatively TRBD1 (5 bases). The clonotype was recovered from a woman in her sixties or seventies who had recovered from COVID-19. The sample consisted of PBMCs or T cells enriched from blood (not recorded which). CDR3 in DNA: TGTGCCACCAGCAGAGCCAGGGTAGGGAATCAGCCCCAGCATTTT. Translation: CATSRARVGNQPQHF.